Many counts were recorded for the clone carrying this TCR beta chain. Diagnosis rested on symptoms, serum thyroxine and TRAb, thyroid ultrasound, and orbital computed tomography. PBMCs came from 7.5 to 10 ml fresh peripheral blood. This sample is drawn from a study of T cells in Graves' hyperthyroidism and ophthalmopathy. Study overall: Before treatment of any kind, peripheral blood was taken at initial diagnosis.

RNA transcripts provided the source from which TCR beta CDR3 regions were amplified. The primer set for the first-round RT-PCR of the TCR CDR3 was HTBI. TCRdb called the multiplex PCR reads again in MiXCR, with one record for every CDR3 protein. The sample records hundreds of thousands of distinct CDR3 sequences, around an eighth being singletons. Sequenced sample: blood. This receptor was obtained from a man aged 50 to 59 with Graves' ophthalmopathy.

The DNA of the CDR3 is TGTGCCAGCAGTTTATTCGGACAGGGGGCTTACGAGCAGTACTTC. It encodes CASSLFGQGAYEQYF. V and J are TRBV28 and TRBJ2-7, with 11 bases fitting TRBD1. CDR1 and CDR2 from the germline V gene are MDHEN and SYDVKM. This CDR3 comprises 15 residues. The V and J ends lost 1 base and 4 bases, in that order; junction bases with no gene match: 3.